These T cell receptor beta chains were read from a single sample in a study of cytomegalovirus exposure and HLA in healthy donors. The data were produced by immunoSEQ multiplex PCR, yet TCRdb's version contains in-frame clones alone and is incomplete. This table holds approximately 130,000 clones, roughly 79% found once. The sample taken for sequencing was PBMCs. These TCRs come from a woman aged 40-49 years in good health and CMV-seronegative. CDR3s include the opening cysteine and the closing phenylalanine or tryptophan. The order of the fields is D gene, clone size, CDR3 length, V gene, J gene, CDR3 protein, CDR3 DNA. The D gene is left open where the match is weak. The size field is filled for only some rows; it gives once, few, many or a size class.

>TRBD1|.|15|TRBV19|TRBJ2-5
CASGKGQYIQETQYF
TGTGCCAGTGGGAAGGGACAGTATATTCAAGAGACCCAGTACTTC
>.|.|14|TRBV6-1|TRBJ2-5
CASSADRQWETQYF
TGTGCCAGCAGCGCTGACAGGCAGTGGGAGACCCAGTACTTC
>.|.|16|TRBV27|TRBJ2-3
CASSFLPGTGADTQYF
TGTGCCAGCAGTTTTCTTCCCGGCACTGGAGCGGATACGCAGTATTTT
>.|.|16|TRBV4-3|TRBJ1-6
CASSQEAQGYNSPLHF
TGCGCCAGCAGCCAAGAAGCCCAGGGCTATAATTCACCCCTCCACTTT
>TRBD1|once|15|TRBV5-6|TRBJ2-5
CASSYDRDGWETQYF
TGTGCCAGCAGCTACGACAGGGATGGCTGGGAGACCCAGTACTTC
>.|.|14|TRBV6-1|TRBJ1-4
CASREPAGGGKLFF
TGTGCCAGCAGAGAACCAGCGGGAGGGGGGAAACTGTTTTTT
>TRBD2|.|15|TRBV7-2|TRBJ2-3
CASRTSGPSTDTQYF
TGTGCCAGCAGGACTAGCGGACCTAGCACAGATACGCAGTATTTT
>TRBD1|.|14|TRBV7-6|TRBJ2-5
CASSPTGLQETQYF
TGTGCCAGCAGCCCGACAGGGCTACAAGAGACCCAGTACTTC
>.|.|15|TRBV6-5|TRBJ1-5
CASSSTGGSNQPQHF
TGTGCCAGCAGTTCCACCGGGGGGAGCAATCAGCCCCAGCATTTT
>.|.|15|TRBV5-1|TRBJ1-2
CASSLERAGAYGYTF
TGCGCCAGCAGCTTGGAGCGCGCAGGGGCCTATGGCTACACCTTC
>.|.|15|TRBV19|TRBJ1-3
CASSIGGIQGNTIYF
TGTGCCAGTAGTATTGGGGGGATCCAAGGAAACACCATATATTTT
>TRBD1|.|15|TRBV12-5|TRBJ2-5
CASGARTGDKETQYF
TGTGCTAGTGGTGCACGGACAGGGGACAAAGAGACCCAGTACTTC
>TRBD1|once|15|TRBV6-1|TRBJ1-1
CASSRGRSGNTEAFF
TGTGCCAGCAGTAGGGGGCGGAGTGGGAACACTGAAGCTTTCTTT
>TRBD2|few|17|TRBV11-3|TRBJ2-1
CASSHWGGGGMNNEQFF
TGTGCCAGCAGCCATTGGGGTGGGGGGGGGATGAACAATGAGCAGTTCTTC
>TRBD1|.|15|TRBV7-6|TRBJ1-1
CASSLAGTGGTEAFF
TGTGCCAGCAGCTTAGCCGGGACAGGCGGGACTGAAGCTTTCTTT
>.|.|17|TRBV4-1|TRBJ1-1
CASSSFGTRRLDTEAFF
TGCGCCAGCTCTTCATTTGGCACGCGGAGGTTGGACACTGAAGCTTTCTTT
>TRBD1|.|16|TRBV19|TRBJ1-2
CASSTIGQGASYGYTF
TGTGCCAGTAGTACCATAGGACAGGGGGCGAGTTATGGCTACACCTTC
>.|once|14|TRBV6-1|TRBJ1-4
CASSEGTGYEKLFF
TGTGCCAGCAGTGAAGGCACAGGGTACGAAAAACTGTTTTTT
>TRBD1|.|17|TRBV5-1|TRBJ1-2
CASSLGDWTGRSYGYTF
TGCGCCAGCAGCTTGGGCGATTGGACAGGGCGCAGCTATGGCTACACCTTC
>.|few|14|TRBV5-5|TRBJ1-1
CASRYNRENTEAFF
TGTGCCAGCAGATATAACAGGGAGAACACTGAAGCTTTCTTT
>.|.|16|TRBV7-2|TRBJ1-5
CASSLGGGYSNQPQHF
TGTGCCAGCAGCTTAGGGGGAGGATATAGCAATCAGCCCCAGCATTTT
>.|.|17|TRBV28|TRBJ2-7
CASSPYTSRLTFYEQYF
TGTGCCAGCAGTCCATACACCTCTCGACTTACTTTCTACGAGCAGTACTTC
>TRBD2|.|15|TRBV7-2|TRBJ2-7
CASQQRGDRNYEQYF
TGTGCCAGCCAACAGCGGGGGGATAGGAACTACGAGCAGTACTTC
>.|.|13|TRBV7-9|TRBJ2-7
CASSYQASYEQYF
TGTGCCAGCAGCTATCAGGCTTCCTACGAGCAGTACTTC
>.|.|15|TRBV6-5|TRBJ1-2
CASSYRFPSAGGYTF
TGTGCCAGCAGTTATCGGTTTCCTAGTGCGGGCGGCTACACCTTC
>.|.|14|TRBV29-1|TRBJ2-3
CSTTLGVPSDTQYF
TGCAGCACGACCCTCGGGGTTCCCTCCGATACGCAGTATTTT
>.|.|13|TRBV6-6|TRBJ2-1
CASNGRQVNEQFF
TGTGCCAGCAATGGGAGGCAGGTAAATGAGCAGTTCTTC
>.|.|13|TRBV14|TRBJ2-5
CASSQGLGETQYF
TGTGCCAGCAGCCAGGGCTTGGGAGAGACCCAGTACTTC
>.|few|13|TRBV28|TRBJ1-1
CASSSRGTTEAFF
TGTGCCAGCAGTTCGAGGGGGACCACTGAAGCTTTCTTT
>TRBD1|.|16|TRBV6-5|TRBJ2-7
CASSYSGGQGSYEQYF
TGTGCCAGCAGTTACTCTGGGGGACAGGGATCCTACGAGCAGTACTTC
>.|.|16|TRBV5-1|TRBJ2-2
CASSLAGALNTGELFF
TGCGCCAGCAGCTTGGCAGGGGCTCTAAACACCGGGGAGCTGTTTTTT
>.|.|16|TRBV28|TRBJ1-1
CASSLEALPRNTEAFF
TGTGCCAGCAGTTTGGAGGCCCTCCCCAGGAACACTGAAGCTTTCTTT
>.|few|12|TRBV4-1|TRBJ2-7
CASSRGSAEQYF
TGCGCCAGCAGCCGAGGGTCTGCCGAGCAGTACTTC
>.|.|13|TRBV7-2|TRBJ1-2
CASSSYREDGYTF
TGTGCCAGCAGTTCCTACAGGGAAGATGGCTACACCTTC
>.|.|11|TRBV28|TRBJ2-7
CASSLTYEQYF
TGTGCCAGCAGTTTAACTTACGAGCAGTACTTC
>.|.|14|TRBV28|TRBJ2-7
CASRIPGALYEQYF
TGTGCCAGCAGGATTCCGGGAGCCCTTTACGAGCAGTACTTC
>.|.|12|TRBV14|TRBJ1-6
CASSQGILALHF
TGTGCCAGCAGCCAAGGGATCCTAGCCCTCCACTTT
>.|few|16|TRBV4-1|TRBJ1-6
CASSPGGGIGNSPLHF
TGCGCCAGCAGCCCCGGTGGGGGGATCGGGAATTCACCCCTCCACTTT
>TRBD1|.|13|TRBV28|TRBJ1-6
CASSRDRDSPLHF
TGTGCCAGCAGTAGGGACAGGGACTCACCCCTCCACTTT
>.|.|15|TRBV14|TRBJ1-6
CASSQAGRDNSPLHF
TGTGCCAGCAGCCAAGCCGGCAGGGATAATTCACCCCTCCACTTT
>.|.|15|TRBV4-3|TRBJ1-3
CASSQAGSAGNTIYF
TGCGCTAGCAGCCAGGCCGGGTCGGCTGGAAACACCATATATTTT
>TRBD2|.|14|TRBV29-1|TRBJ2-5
CSVDQASGWETQYF
TGCAGCGTTGATCAGGCTAGCGGGTGGGAGACCCAGTACTTC
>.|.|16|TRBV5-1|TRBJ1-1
CASSLSGTDDPTEAFF
TGCGCCAGCAGCTTGTCGGGAACAGACGATCCCACTGAAGCTTTCTTT
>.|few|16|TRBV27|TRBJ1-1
CASSGITGPEDSGAFF
TGTGCCAGCAGTGGAATAACGGGACCGGAGGACAGTGGCGCTTTCTTT
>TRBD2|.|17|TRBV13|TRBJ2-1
CASSPAWRGISYNEQFF
TGTGCCAGCAGCCCCGCCTGGCGGGGGATCTCCTACAATGAGCAGTTCTTC